This T cell receptor beta chain was captured by sequencing in a study of cytomegalovirus exposure and HLA in healthy donors. This clone has only a few counts. The PCR made use of 60 Vbeta and 13 Jbeta primers. The protocol was immunoSEQ multiplex PCR, while the TCRdb copy is restricted to in-frame clones and leaves out a portion. Among fewer than 200,000 clones, around 80% were seen once, and the ten largest hold roughly 1.2%. Input material: PBMCs. The clonotype comes from a girl aged 2 to 10 in good health and CMV-seropositive.

CDR3 protein: CATRMTGGSGNTIYF. CDR3 coding DNA: TGTGCCACGCGAATGACGGGAGGCTCTGGAAACACCATATATTTT. V gene TRBV10-3 combines with J gene TRBJ1-3; D gene ambiguous. V lost 10 bases to trimming and J lost 0 bases, with 16 bases between them. The CDR3 totals 15 residues. Germline assignment: CDR1 ENHRY and CDR2 SYGVKD.